One and the same sample provided the 28 T cell receptor beta chains below, sequenced in a study of cytomegalovirus exposure and HLA in healthy donors. Use of 60 Vbeta and 13 Jbeta primers characterized the PCR. The method was immunoSEQ multiplex PCR; TCRdb's version includes in-frame clones alone and lacks a portion of them. Of about 170,000 clones in the sample, about 78% are singletons; the top ten hold under 15%. Sequenced sample: PBMCs. The receptors come from a woman in her forties or fifties in good health and CMV-seropositive.

The CDR3 nucleotides are TGTGCCAGCATCCGTCTAACCGATGCATATAATTCACCCCTCCACTTT. Its protein is CASIRLTDAYNSPLHF. V is TRBV6-8 and J is TRBJ1-6; D unclear. This CDR3 has 16 residues. Germline values: CDR1 MNHGY, CDR2 SAAAGT. Trimming removed 7 bases from V and 4 bases from J, with 17 bases in between.

This chain links TRBV4-1 with TRBJ2-7; 12 bases align to TRBD2. The CDR3 loop spans 16 amino acids. V was pared by 3 bases and J by 4 bases, with 7 bases of the junction left unmatched. Per germline, CDR1 MGHRA and CDR2 YSYEKL. This CDR3 reads CASSHVLAGGGYEQYF. The CDR3 coding sequence is TGCGCCAGCAGCCACGTACTAGCGGGGGGAGGTTACGAGCAGTACTTC.

V and J are TRBV2 and TRBJ2-5; the D is unclear. CDR3 size: 13 residues. Germline values: CDR1 SNHLY, CDR2 FYNNEI. The V end lost 3 bases, the J end lost 3 bases, and 8 bases lay between the germline ends. The CDR3: CASSEARKETQYF. The CDR3 region has the DNA TGTGCCAGCAGTGAGGCCCGAAAAGAGACCCAGTACTTC.

This chain links TRBV10-3 with TRBJ1-1; possible D gene TRBD1, 5 bases. CDR1 is ENHRY, CDR2 SYGVKD, per germline. CDR3 size: 13 residues. Trimming shortened V by 4 bases and J by 6 bases, and 12 bases separated the two germline ends. CDR3: CAISGPGIAEAFF. The CDR3, as DNA: TGTGCCATCAGTGGGCCAGGGATAGCTGAAGCTTTCTTT.

The V gene is TRBV5-1, the J gene TRBJ1-4; 7 nucleotides align to TRBD1. Germline lookup yields CDR1 SGHRS and CDR2 YFSETQ. This CDR3 spans 15 amino acids. V gave up 4 bases and J gave up 7 bases; unmatched junction bases: 10. The CDR3 coding sequence is TGCGCCAGCAGCGTAGCAGGGGGAATGGCTGAAAAACTGTTTTTT. Protein product: CASSVAGGMAEKLFF.

The J gene is TRBJ2-2, the V gene TRBV12-5; 11 nucleotides agree with TRBD2. The germline V gene has CDR1 LGHNT and CDR2 FRNRAP. With 0 bases clipped from V and 3 bases from J, the junction kept 3 bases outside the gene matches. This CDR3 spans 17 amino acids. DNA for the CDR3: TGTGCTAGTGGTTTGGTAGGACTAGCGGGTGACACCGGGGAGCTGTTTTTT. Amino acid sequence: CASGLVGLAGDTGELFF. Based on the CDR3 plus reference TRBV12-5 and TRBJ2-2, the full variable domain is DARVTQTPRHKVTEMGQEVTMRCQPILGHNTVFWYRQTMMQGLELLAYFRNRAPLDDSGMPKDRFSAEMPDATLATLKIQPSEPRDSAVYFCASGLVGLAGDTGELFFGEGSRLTVL.

V and J are TRBV14 and TRBJ1-1; possibly TRBD1 for D (5 bases). This CDR3 comprises 12 residues. Trimming shortened V by 1 base and J by 8 bases, and 8 bases separated the two germline ends. Germline V gives CDR1 SGHDN, CDR2 FVKESK. Here the CDR3 reads CASSQAKGEAFF. CDR3 DNA sequence: TGTGCCAGCAGCCAAGCTAAGGGGGAAGCTTTCTTT.

This clone was counted only a few times. The rearrangement links TRBV5-1 to TRBJ2-3, with D possibly being TRBD1 (6 bases). Germline CDR1 and CDR2: SGHRS and YFSETQ. The CDR3 extends over 16 amino acids. The germline V and J ends were trimmed by 0 bases and 6 bases, with 17 bases remaining between them. CDR3 loop: CASSLGFGQNGDTQYF. The CDR3 DNA reads TGCGCCAGCAGCTTGGGCTTCGGACAGAACGGGGATACGCAGTATTTT.

The CDR3: CASSYSIYEGGYTF. CDR3 DNA sequence: TGTGCCAGCAGTTACTCGATTTATGAGGGTGGCTACACCTTC. The chain recombines TRBV6-5 with TRBJ1-2, with no clear D. The CDR3 runs to 14 residues. V dropped 0 bases and J dropped 7 bases, with 12 bases sitting between them. The V gene's germline CDR1 is MNHEY and CDR2 SVGAGI.

V and J are TRBV7-9 and TRBJ1-2; D possibly corresponds to TRBD1 (6 bases). Germline V lookup: CDR1 SEHNR, CDR2 FQNEAQ (reference sequence). This CDR3 region has 14 residues. Trimming removed 3 bases at V and 4 bases at J, with 12 bases between. For the CDR3, the DNA is TGTGCCAGCAGCTTCGGGGGGGCCTCCTATGGCTACACCTTC. As protein: CASSFGGASYGYTF.

The chain couples TRBV6-1 to TRBJ1-3; D unclear. In germline, CDR1 is MNHNS, CDR2 SASEGT. The CDR3 length is 15 residues. V was trimmed by 0 bases and J by 5 bases, leaving 11 bases between them. The CDR3 sequence: CASSEAGGSRNTIYF. In DNA form, the CDR3 reads TGTGCCAGCAGTGAAGCCGGCGGTTCGAGAAACACCATATATTTT.

This clone turned up a few times. The rearrangement links TRBV2 to TRBJ1-4; D not resolved. Germline-derived CDR1 and CDR2 are SNHLY and FYNNEI. Trimming took off 5 bases at V and 0 bases at J, with 13 bases between the two ends. The CDR3 covers 16 residues. The CDR3 protein is CASSLEIQTTNEKLFF. The CDR3 DNA reads as TGTGCCAGCAGTTTAGAAATACAGACAACTAATGAAAAACTGTTTTTT. Based on the CDR3 plus reference TRBV2 and TRBJ1-4, the full variable domain is EPEVTQTPSHQVTQMGQEVILRCVPISNHLYFYWYRQILGQKVEFLVSFYNNEISEKSEIFDDQFSVERPDGSNFTLKIRSTKLEDSAMYFCASSLEIQTTNEKLFFGSGTQLSVL.

J is TRBJ2-5 and V is TRBV5-6; TRBD2 is a possible D gene (6 bases). The closer fit of TRBJ2-7 to the DNA end suggests the J call may be wrong. Looked up from germline, CDR1 is SGHDT and CDR2 is YYEEEE. CDR3 length: 14 residues. CDR3 nucleotide sequence: TGTGCCAGCAGCCCCGGGACTTCTCACTACGAGCAGTACTTC. It yields the protein CASSPGTSHYEQYF.

The chain is built from TRBV18 and TRBJ1-3, with no clear D. Per the germline V gene, CDR1 is KGHSH and CDR2 is LQKENI. The CDR3 has 15 amino acids. Trimming shortened V by 5 bases and J by 0 bases, and 11 bases separated the two germline ends. The CDR3 sequence is CASSGEDYSGNTIYF. The CDR3 coding sequence is TGTGCCAGCTCAGGGGAGGATTACTCTGGAAACACCATATATTTT.

In the case of this clone: This same CDR3 is encoded by further DNA sequences in the sample. This chain connects TRBV6-5 to TRBJ1-6; the match to TRBD1 covers 8 bases. CDR3 size: 14 residues. V was pared by 8 bases and J by 5 bases, with 5 bases of the junction left unmatched. CDR1 is MNHEY, CDR2 SVGAGI, per germline. Here the CDR3 DNA reads TGTGCCAGCGGTCGACAGGGGAATAATTCACCCCTCCACTTT. It yields the protein CASGRQGNNSPLHF.

V is TRBV6-1 and J is TRBJ1-1; 8 bases line up with TRBD1. V shed 7 bases and J 4 bases; nucleotides not matched to a gene: 5. Germline V gene data show CDR1 as MNHNS and CDR2 as SASEGT. CDR3 length: 13 residues. The CDR3 loop is CASTQTGATEAFF. CDR3 DNA: TGTGCCAGCACTCAGACAGGGGCCACTGAAGCTTTCTTT.

This chain links TRBV4-1 with TRBJ2-1; TRBD1 matches at 8 bases. CDR3 length: 14 amino acids. CDR1 and CDR2 from the germline V gene are MGHRA and YSYEKL. After removal of 4 bases from V and 2 bases from J, the junction contained 1 base not matched to a gene. Here the CDR3 reads CASSRQGPYNEQFF. The CDR3 region has the DNA TGCGCCAGCAGCCGACAGGGGCCCTACAATGAGCAGTTCTTC.

The chain combines TRBV5-1 with TRBJ2-1; TRBD1 aligns across 8 bases. Germline CDR1 reads SGHRS; CDR2 reads YFSETQ. The V gene end was trimmed by 0 bases and the J gene end by 7 bases; junction bases not matched to a gene: 6. The CDR3 spans 15 residues. In nucleotides, the CDR3 is TGCGCCAGCAGCTTGGGGGCTACAGGGGGGAATGAGCAGTTCTTC. It yields the protein CASSLGATGGNEQFF.

This clone occurred once. J is TRBJ2-1 and V is TRBV6-6, with D tentatively TRBD1 (5 bases). The CDR3 has 12 residues. The V and J ends lost 2 bases and 10 bases respectively, with 9 bases between them. CDR1 and CDR2 (germline): MNHNY, SVGAGI (reference sequence). CDR3 residues: CASSYPGHEQFF. As DNA, the CDR3 is TGTGCCAGCAGTTACCCAGGGCACGAGCAGTTCTTC.

This chain uses TRBV6-6 with TRBJ2-5; 12 bases map to TRBD1. The J call may be mistaken, given a closer DNA end match to TRBJ2-7. The germline CDR1 and CDR2 sequences are MNHNY and SVGAGI (reference sequence). This CDR3 is 14 amino acids long. The DNA of the CDR3 is TGTGCCAGCAGTTACGGGACAGGGGGCGACGAGCAGTACTTC. Protein product: CASSYGTGGDEQYF.

The V and J genes are TRBV19 and TRBJ1-1; perhaps TRBD1 as D (6 bases). CDR1 is LNHDA and CDR2 is SQIVND in the germline V gene (reference sequence). The CDR3 spans 13 residues. Trimming stripped 11 bases from V and 1 base from J, with 14 bases between. DNA for the CDR3: TGTGCCTCGGGGGGGGCGAGGAACACTGAAGCTTTCTTT. It encodes CASGGARNTEAFF.

The chain employs TRBV30 and TRBJ2-5; TRBD1 agrees at 12 bases. The J call is uncertain, as TRBJ2-7 better fits the DNA end. CDR3 length equals 13 residues. Per germline, CDR1 GTSNPN and CDR2 SVGIG (reference sequence). In DNA, the CDR3 is TGTGCCTGGGGGACAGGGGGCTTAGGCGAGCAGTACTTC. Its protein is CAWGTGGLGEQYF.

V usage is TRBV6-1 and J usage is TRBJ1-1, with D hard to call. The CDR3 is 15 residues long. The germline CDR1 and CDR2 sequences are MNHNS and SASEGT. Trimming pared 2 bases from V and 3 bases from J, leaving 13 bases between. In nucleotides, the CDR3 is TGTGCCAGCAGTGAAAGTGTACCGGGGTACACTGAAGCTTTCTTT. Protein product: CASSESVPGYTEAFF.

This clone was seen more than once but under ten times. The V call is TRBV7-3, the J call TRBJ1-1, with 7 positions matching TRBD1. J lost 3 bases, V lost 2 bases, and 6 bases had no gene match. The CDR3 covers 15 residues. CDR1 is SGHTA, CDR2 FQGTGA, per germline. CDR3: CASSLEGGKYTEAFF. The CDR3 DNA reads as TGTGCCAGCAGCTTAGAAGGGGGCAAGTACACTGAAGCTTTCTTT.

J is TRBJ1-2 and V is TRBV28; 9 positions match TRBD1. From germline, CDR1 is MDHEN and CDR2 SYDVKM. After removal of 3 bases from V and 4 bases from J, the junction contained 6 bases not matched to a gene. This CDR3 contains 15 residues. The CDR3 protein is CASSLSGTGIYGYTF. For the CDR3, the DNA is TGTGCCAGCAGTTTGTCCGGGACAGGGATCTATGGCTACACCTTC.

The chain employs TRBV6-1 and TRBJ1-3; 7 nucleotides align to TRBD1. The CDR3 is 14 amino acids. In germline, CDR1 is MNHNS, CDR2 SASEGT. Unmatched junction bases numbered 6, after V lost 8 bases and J lost 2 bases. CDR3 amino acids: CASSTGRPGNTIYF. The CDR3 nucleotides are TGTGCCAGCTCGACAGGGCGACCTGGAAACACCATATATTTT.

CDR3 DNA: TGCGCCAGCAGCCCTGAGGAGCGGGAAGACTACAATGAGCAGTTCTTC. It yields the protein CASSPEEREDYNEQFF. The chain uses TRBV5-1 and TRBJ2-1; TRBD2 matches 7 bases. V trimming: 4 bases; J trimming: 3 bases; junction bases outside the gene matches: 10. Germline assignment: CDR1 SGHRS and CDR2 YFSETQ. There are 16 residues in the CDR3.

The V call is TRBV19, the J call TRBJ1-2; 8 bases agree with TRBD1. V shed 4 bases and J 2 bases; nucleotides not matched to a gene: 9. Per germline, CDR1 LNHDA and CDR2 SQIVND (reference sequence). The CDR3 extends over 16 amino acids. This chain's CDR3 is CASSTRTGQGNYGYTF. CDR3 nucleotide sequence: TGTGCCAGTAGTACCCGTACCGGACAGGGAAACTATGGCTACACCTTC.